The T cell receptor beta chain under discussion was sequenced for a study of shared clonotypes between healthy human individuals. Study as a whole: There were three CD4 naive, three CD4 memory, two CD8 naive and one CD8 memory plates per donor. Broader study findings: Non-shared clonotypes were found to have lower generation probabilities than the clonotypes that were shared by all four of the sorted-subset donors.

Assay used: immunoSEQ multiplex PCR; TCRdb lists only in-frame clones, some missing. Among about 580,000 clones listed, roughly 98% were seen once. V lost 4 bases and J lost 6; bases outside the gene matches: 4. The CDR3 runs 12 residues. CDR1 is SQVTM and CDR2 is ANQGSEA in the germline V gene. Turning to this clone: Antigen unknown.

The naive CD8 population came from CD45RO-negative cells selected for CCR7, without terminally differentiated effector memory CD45RA+ cells. The sequence derives from a young man in good health. The sample comprised naive CD8+ T cells sorted from blood. The V and J genes are TRBV29-1 and TRBJ2-7; TRBD2 matches 9 bases. The CDR3 sequence: CSVGRGGGEQYF. CDR3 coding DNA: TGCAGCGTTGGCCGCGGGGGGGGCGAGCAGTACTTC.